The 4 T cell receptor beta chains listed next were all sequenced from one sample in a study of T cell changes during pregnancy in multiple sclerosis. The method was immunoSEQ multiplex PCR; TCRdb's version includes in-frame clones alone and lacks a portion of them. The table records tens of thousands of clones, around 93% of them present only once. This material consisted of peripheral blood, taken in the second trimester of pregnancy. Every receptor here comes from a female donor in good health, enrolled as a control in a pregnancy study.

This clone was recorded a few times. The chain couples TRBV5-6 to TRBJ1-1, with unresolved D. Germline lookup yields CDR1 SGHDT and CDR2 YYEEEE. The ends were cut back, 0 bases at V and 1 base at J, with 4 bases in the middle. The CDR3 consists of 13 residues. The CDR3 coding sequence is TGTGCCAGCAGCTTGGCGCGGAACACTGAAGCTTTCTTT. Its protein product is CASSLARNTEAFF.

The chain carries TRBV7-2 and TRBJ2-3; 9 bases map to TRBD2. Germline V gene lookup returns CDR1 SGHTA and CDR2 FQGNSA. After removal of 3 bases from V and 6 bases from J, the junction contained 16 bases not matched to a gene. The CDR3 sequence is 18 residues long. CDR3 loop: CASSFGSISAGGQDTQYF. DNA for the CDR3: TGTGCCAGCAGCTTCGGATCAATCTCGGCGGGGGGGCAGGATACGCAGTATTTT.

The rearrangement joins TRBV7-2 to TRBJ1-2; D not certain. Germline CDR1 SGHTA, CDR2 FQGNSA. V lost 5 bases and J 8 bases, leaving 15 bases between the germline ends. This CDR3 contains 13 residues. The CDR3 DNA follows: TGTGCCAGCAGCCCCGGAGGGTTGGGCGGCTACACCTTC. Translated, it gives CASSPGGLGGYTF.

The chain employs TRBV7-2 and TRBJ1-1; possible D gene TRBD1, 5 bases. This CDR3 has 14 amino acids. Germline CDR1 and CDR2: SGHTA and FQGNSA. Trimming took off 3 bases at V and 1 base at J, with 9 bases between the two ends. CDR3 nucleotides: TGTGCCAGCAGCTTCGGACATGCGAACACTGAAGCTTTCTTT. The encoded protein is CASSFGHANTEAFF.